These 17 T cell receptor beta chains were all obtained from the same sample, sequenced in a study of T cell changes during pregnancy in multiple sclerosis. Sequencing was performed with immunoSEQ multiplex PCR; in TCRdb, only in-frame clones are kept and a portion is missing. The profile shows fewer than 45,000 clones, roughly nine tenths of them singletons. This material consisted of CD4+ T cells from peripheral blood mononuclear cells, taken in the third trimester of pregnancy. The receptors originated from a female donor in good health, enrolled as a control in a pregnancy study.

V usage is TRBV7-9 and J usage is TRBJ1-6; no firm D call. Germline CDR1 reads SEHNR; CDR2 reads FQNEAQ (reference sequence). Trimming cost V 3 bases and J 10 bases, with 13 bases left between them. This CDR3 comprises 14 residues. The CDR3 here is CASSFSSRGSPLHF. The DNA for the CDR3 is TGTGCCAGCAGCTTTTCTTCCAGAGGCTCACCCCTCCACTTT.

CDR3 region: CASSLGLAADTQYF. CDR3 sequence (DNA): TGTGCCAGCAGCTTGGGACTAGCGGCGGATACGCAGTATTTT. V is TRBV11-3 and J is TRBJ2-3; the match to TRBD2 covers 11 bases. The CDR3 totals 14 residues. Trimming at V came to 3 bases and at J to 6 bases, leaving 2 bases not matched to a gene. The V gene's germline CDR1 is SGHNT and CDR2 YENEEA.

The gene calls are TRBV27 and TRBJ1-1, with D possibly matching TRBD1 (6 bases). The germline gives CDR1 MNHEY, CDR2 SMNVEV (reference sequence). The germline V and J ends were trimmed by 7 bases and 4 bases, with 19 bases remaining between them. The length of the CDR3 is 15 residues. CDR3 in amino acids: CASTAAGEGGTEAFF. For the CDR3, the DNA is TGTGCCAGCACGGCGGCAGGGGAGGGGGGCACTGAAGCTTTCTTT.

This chain uses TRBV4-1 with TRBJ1-2; 7 nucleotides match TRBD1. Germline V gene data show CDR1 as MGHRA and CDR2 as YSYEKL. The CDR3 length is 17 residues. V trimming: 1 base; J trimming: 7 bases; junction bases outside the gene matches: 15. CDR3 protein: CASSQASGLTGRGGYTF. The CDR3 coding sequence is TGCGCCAGCAGCCAAGCTTCAGGACTGACAGGGCGCGGTGGCTACACCTTC.

This clone was seen more than once but under ten times. The chain uses TRBV2 and TRBJ1-6; 9 nucleotides match TRBD1. The CDR3 covers 14 residues. J lost 10 bases, V lost 6 bases, and 7 bases had no gene match. Per the germline V gene, CDR1 is SNHLY and CDR2 is FYNNEI. The CDR3 DNA is TGTGCCAGCAGCGATCGACAGGGGGGCTCACCCCTCCACTTT. This codes for CASSDRQGGSPLHF.

This chain joins TRBV29-1 and TRBJ2-5; D gene unclear. There are 12 residues in the CDR3. V was shortened by 4 bases and J by 2 bases, with 8 bases between the two germline ends. CDR1 and CDR2 from the germline V gene are SQVTM and ANQGSEA. This CDR3 is CSVGGGQETQYF. In DNA form, the CDR3 reads TGCAGCGTTGGTGGCGGACAAGAGACCCAGTACTTC.

The chain is built from TRBV27 and TRBJ2-7; 8 bases match TRBD1. This CDR3 is 15 amino acids long. V lost 6 bases, J lost 1 base, and 8 bases stayed unmatched. Germline-derived CDR1 and CDR2 are MNHEY and SMNVEV (reference sequence). The CDR3 spells CASRVLTGASYEQYF. The CDR3 DNA reads as TGTGCCAGCAGGGTACTGACAGGGGCTTCCTACGAGCAGTACTTC.

V usage is TRBV6-1 and J usage is TRBJ2-1, with TRBD2 identical over 11 bases. CDR1 is MNHNS and CDR2 is SASEGT in the germline V gene. Trimming removed 4 bases from V and 0 bases from J; junction bases left unmatched: 5. This CDR3 has 17 residues. The CDR3 coding sequence is TGTGCCAGCAGTGTCCTAGCGGGAGGTACCTCCTACAATGAGCAGTTCTTC. It yields the protein CASSVLAGGTSYNEQFF.

The chain is built from TRBV7-2 and TRBJ2-2, with D unclear. The V and J ends lost 9 bases and 5 bases respectively, with 10 bases between them. Germline V CDR1 and CDR2: SGHTA, FQGNSA. CDR3 length: 12 amino acids. DNA of the CDR3: TGTGCCAGTGGTAGAGTTACCGGGGAGCTGTTTTTT. Its protein product is CASGRVTGELFF.

The rearrangement joins TRBV18 to TRBJ2-1; D may be TRBD2 (6 bases). Per the germline V gene, CDR1 is KGHSH and CDR2 is LQKENI. The CDR3 has 13 amino acids. The ends were cut back, 8 bases at V and 5 bases at J, with 13 bases in the middle. This CDR3 is CASATGEHNEQFF. CDR3 in DNA: TGTGCCAGCGCCACGGGGGAACACAATGAGCAGTTCTTC.

The rearrangement uses TRBV7-2 and TRBJ1-3; D remains ambiguous. The CDR3 covers 15 residues. V lost 1 base and J lost 6, with 13 bases in between. CDR1 and CDR2 (germline): SGHTA, FQGNSA. The CDR3 bases are TGTGCCAGCAGCTTAGGAGGGTCCGAGGCAAACACCATATATTTT. This gives the protein CASSLGGSEANTIYF.

The chain uses TRBV6-1 and TRBJ2-1; TRBD1 aligns across 9 bases. Per the germline V gene, CDR1 is MNHNS and CDR2 is SASEGT. CDR3 length: 14 amino acids. V lost 5 bases and J lost 8; bases outside the gene matches: 7. The CDR3 loop reads CASSRQGEFYEQFF. The CDR3 DNA is TGTGCCAGCAGTAGACAGGGGGAGTTCTATGAGCAGTTCTTC.

The V gene is TRBV6-5, the J gene TRBJ2-4; 7 bases match TRBD2. CDR1 MNHEY and CDR2 SVGAGI come from the germline V gene. Trimming at V came to 4 bases and at J to 4 bases, leaving 7 bases not matched to a gene. There are 15 residues in the CDR3. The chain's CDR3 is CASSSQERGKNIQYF. In DNA, the CDR3 is TGTGCCAGCAGTTCCCAGGAGCGGGGTAAAAACATTCAGTACTTC.

The chain couples TRBV10-2 to TRBJ2-7; TRBD2 matches 10 bases. This CDR3 is 13 amino acids long. The V gene's germline CDR1 is WSHSY and CDR2 SAAADI. The V and J ends lost 7 bases and 2 bases, in that order; junction bases with no gene match: 2. DNA for the CDR3: TGCGCCAGCAAAAGCGGGAGGGCCTACGAGCAGTACTTC. Protein product: CASKSGRAYEQYF.

The CDR3, as DNA: TGCGCCAGCAGTGACCCGGGACAGGCCCCTTACGAGCAGTACTTC. Amino acid sequence: CASSDPGQAPYEQYF. The chain employs TRBV10-2 and TRBJ2-7, with TRBD1 matching over 8 bases. The CDR3 has 15 residues. The germline CDR1 and CDR2 sequences are WSHSY and SAAADI. The ends lost 3 bases at V and 4 bases at J; junction bases unmatched: 8.

V usage is TRBV4-2 and J usage is TRBJ1-2; a weak D match, TRBD1 (5 bases). In germline, CDR1 is LGHNA, CDR2 YNFKEQ. The V end was cut by 5 bases, the J end by 7 bases, with 14 bases between. The CDR3 loop spans 13 amino acids. As DNA, the CDR3 is TGTGCCAGCAGCGTCGGGGGAACAAGTGGCTACACCTTC. Protein: CASSVGGTSGYTF.

This chain uses TRBV12-5 with TRBJ2-4, with D possibly TRBD1 on 6 matching bases. Germline V gene data show CDR1 as LGHNT and CDR2 as FRNRAP. Trimming removed 0 bases at V and 12 bases at J, with 9 bases between. The CDR3 consists of 12 residues. The DNA of the CDR3 is TGTGCTAGTGGTTTGGTACAGGGTAATCAGTACTTC. Amino acid sequence: CASGLVQGNQYF.